Each of the 11 T cell receptor beta chains below was sequenced from the same sample in a study of identical twins. Each CDR3 protein is one row after TCRdb ran MiXCR on the 5' RACE reads. Among 550,000 to 800,000 distinct CDR3 sequences listed, 7.1% were seen once. The same data also contributed to another study, on yellow fever vaccine responses in identical twins.

Sequenced input: PBMCs. The origin of the receptors is a woman between 18 and 30 years old in good health.

This clonotype was seen only a few times. The chain uses TRBV7-9 and TRBJ1-2; TRBD1 is a possible D gene (6 bases). Looked up from germline, CDR1 is SEHNR and CDR2 is FQNEAQ (reference sequence). CDR3 length: 11 amino acids. Trimming left V 8 bases short and J 6 bases short, with 10 bases between. CDR3: CASGWGHGYTF. The CDR3 DNA reads as TGTGCCAGCGGCTGGGGGCATGGCTACACCTTC.

This clonotype was observed at least ten times. The chain couples TRBV20-1 to TRBJ1-5; maybe TRBD1 (6 bases). The germline V gene encodes CDR1 DFQATT and CDR2 SNEGSKA (reference sequence). The CDR3 sequence is 13 residues long. Trimming stripped 3 bases from V and 2 bases from J, with 8 bases between. The CDR3 nucleotides read TGCAGTGCTAGTTCAGGGGGCAATCAGCCCCAGCATTTT. This encodes CSASSGGNQPQHF.

The V gene is TRBV7-3, the J gene TRBJ2-1; 7 bases align to TRBD1. The CDR3 is made up of 15 amino acids. Germline CDR1 is SGHTA and CDR2 is FQGTGA. With V trimmed by 5 bases and J by 5 bases, 9 bases remained unmatched. The CDR3 loop is CASSPPGTANNEQFF. CDR3 nucleotides: TGTGCCAGCAGCCCCCCAGGGACAGCGAACAATGAGCAGTTCTTC.

The chain joins TRBV28 to TRBJ1-5, with 7 bases lining up with TRBD1. Germline assignment: CDR1 MDHEN and CDR2 SYDVKM. After removal of 5 bases from V and 4 bases from J, the junction contained 5 bases not matched to a gene. CDR3 length: 14 amino acids. The CDR3 is CASSRDRFNQPQHF. CDR3 sequence (DNA): TGTGCCAGCAGTAGGGACAGATTTAATCAGCCCCAGCATTTT.

This rearrangement joins TRBV19 to TRBJ2-1; a possible D gene is TRBD1 (6 bases). CDR1 is LNHDA, CDR2 SQIVND, per germline (reference sequence). V gave up 5 bases and J gave up 0 bases, with 14 bases separating them. The CDR3 runs 16 residues. Here the CDR3 DNA reads TGTGCCAGTAGTGGGACACGGAAAAACTCCTACAATGAGCAGTTCTTC. Its protein product is CASSGTRKNSYNEQFF.

The V gene is TRBV10-3, the J gene TRBJ2-1; tentative D call: TRBD1 (5 bases). Between the trimmed V and J ends, which lost 3 bases and 0 bases, there was a span of 6 bases. The germline V gene has CDR1 ENHRY and CDR2 SYGVKD. The CDR3 spans 14 residues. The CDR3 here is CAISDTGSYNEQFF. The CDR3 bases are TGTGCCATCAGTGACACAGGCTCCTACAATGAGCAGTTCTTC.

This clonotype showed up just a few times. The gene calls are TRBV7-8 and TRBJ2-3; 8 bases map to TRBD2. Germline V gene sequence: CDR1 SGHVS, CDR2 FQNEAQ. J was trimmed by 0 bases and V by 5 bases; bases with no gene match: 10. The CDR3 is 17 amino acids. This CDR3 is CASSVRGGPDSTDTQYF. The CDR3 nucleotides read TGTGCCAGCAGCGTACGCGGGGGGCCAGATAGCACAGATACGCAGTATTTT. Looking up the rest from reference TRBV7-8 and TRBJ2-3 gives the full variable domain: GAGVSQSPRYKVAKRGQDVALRCDPISGHVSLFWYQQALGQGPEFLTYFQNEAQLDKSGLPSDRFFAERPEGSVSTLKIQRTQQEDSAVYLCASSVRGGPDSTDTQYFGPGTRLTVL.

This CDR3 is CASRLREGYNEQFF. CDR3 sequence (DNA): TGTGCCAGCAGACTTAGGGAGGGGTACAATGAGCAGTTCTTC. The genes are TRBV28 and TRBJ2-1, with TRBD2 matching 7 bases. Germline CDR1 is MDHEN and CDR2 is SYDVKM. The ends lost 6 bases at V and 4 bases at J; junction bases unmatched: 6. The CDR3 spans 14 residues. The whole variable domain, filled in from reference TRBV28 and TRBJ2-1, reads DVKVTQSSRYLVKRTGEKVFLECVQDMDHENMFWYRQDPGLGLRLIYFSYDVKMKEKGDIPEGYSVSREKKERFSLILESASTNQTSMYLCASRLREGYNEQFFGPGTRLTVL.

This clonotype was recorded many times. V usage is TRBV20-1 and J usage is TRBJ2-3; TRBD2 aligns across 10 bases. Trimming at V came to 4 bases and at J to 2 bases, leaving 6 bases not matched to a gene. Per germline, CDR1 DFQATT and CDR2 SNEGSKA (reference sequence). The CDR3 covers 15 residues. The CDR3 bases are TGCAGTGCTACGATACTAGCGGGAAACACAGATACGCAGTATTTT. This codes for CSATILAGNTDTQYF.

Only a few counts were recorded for this clonotype. CDR3 in DNA: TGCGCCAGCAGCTTCGCCGGTCCGCAGTTCTTC. Protein product: CASSFAGPQFF. The chain carries TRBV5-1 and TRBJ2-1; D is ambiguous. The CDR3 covers 11 residues. Trimming stripped 2 bases from V and 12 bases from J, with 9 bases between. Germline loops: CDR1 SGHRS, CDR2 YFSETQ.

The CDR3 DNA is TGTGCCAGCAGTTTAAAACGGGGAAGTTTGGGCTACACCTTC. The encoded protein is CASSLKRGSLGYTF. This chain uses TRBV27 with TRBJ1-2; no clear D gene. The CDR3 length is 14 residues. CDR1 is MNHEY, CDR2 SMNVEV, per germline (reference sequence). V dropped 2 bases and J dropped 8 bases, with 15 bases sitting between them.